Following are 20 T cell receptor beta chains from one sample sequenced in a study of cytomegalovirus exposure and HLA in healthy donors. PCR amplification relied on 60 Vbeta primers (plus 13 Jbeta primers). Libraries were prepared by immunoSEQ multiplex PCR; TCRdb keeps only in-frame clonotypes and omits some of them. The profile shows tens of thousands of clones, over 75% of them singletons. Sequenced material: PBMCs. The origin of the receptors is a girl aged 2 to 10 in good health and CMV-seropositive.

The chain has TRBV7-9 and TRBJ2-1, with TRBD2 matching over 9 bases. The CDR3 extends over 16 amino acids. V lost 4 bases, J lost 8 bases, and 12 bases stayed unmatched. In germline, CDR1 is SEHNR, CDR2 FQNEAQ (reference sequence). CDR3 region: CASSSTDSGSVHEQFF. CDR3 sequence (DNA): TGTGCCAGCAGCTCCACTGATAGCGGGAGTGTTCATGAGCAGTTCTTC.

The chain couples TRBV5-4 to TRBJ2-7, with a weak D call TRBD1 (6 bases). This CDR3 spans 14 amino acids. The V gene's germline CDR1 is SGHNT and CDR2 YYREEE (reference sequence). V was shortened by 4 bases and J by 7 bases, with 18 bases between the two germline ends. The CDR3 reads CASSVAGALGEQYF. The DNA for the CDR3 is TGTGCCAGCAGCGTCGCAGGGGCCCTTGGAGAGCAGTACTTC.

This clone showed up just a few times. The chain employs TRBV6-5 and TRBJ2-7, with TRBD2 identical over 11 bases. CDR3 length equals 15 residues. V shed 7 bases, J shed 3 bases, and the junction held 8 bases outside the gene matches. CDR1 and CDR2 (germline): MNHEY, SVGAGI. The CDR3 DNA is TGTGCCAGCAAACCCAGTAGCGGGGGGGGCTACGAGCAGTACTTC. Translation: CASKPSSGGGYEQYF.

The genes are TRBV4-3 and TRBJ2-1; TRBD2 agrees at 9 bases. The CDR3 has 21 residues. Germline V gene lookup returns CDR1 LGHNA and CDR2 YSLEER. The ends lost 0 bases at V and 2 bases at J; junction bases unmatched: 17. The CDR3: CASSQDPAGGPKQTTYNEQFF. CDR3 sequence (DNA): TGCGCCAGCAGCCAAGATCCGGCGGGAGGGCCGAAACAAACCACCTACAATGAGCAGTTCTTC.

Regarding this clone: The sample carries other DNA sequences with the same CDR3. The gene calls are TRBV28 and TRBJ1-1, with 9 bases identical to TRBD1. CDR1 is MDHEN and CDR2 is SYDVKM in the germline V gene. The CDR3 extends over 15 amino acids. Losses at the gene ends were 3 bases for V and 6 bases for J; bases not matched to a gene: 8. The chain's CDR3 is CASSFTSQGASEAFF. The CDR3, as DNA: TGTGCCAGCAGTTTTACATCACAGGGGGCTTCTGAAGCTTTCTTT.

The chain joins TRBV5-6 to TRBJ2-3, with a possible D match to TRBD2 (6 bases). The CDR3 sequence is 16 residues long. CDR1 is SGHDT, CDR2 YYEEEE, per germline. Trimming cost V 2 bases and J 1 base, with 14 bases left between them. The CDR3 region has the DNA TGTGCCAGCAGCTTAAGGGTGGCGGGGCGCACAGATACGCAGTATTTT. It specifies CASSLRVAGRTDTQYF.

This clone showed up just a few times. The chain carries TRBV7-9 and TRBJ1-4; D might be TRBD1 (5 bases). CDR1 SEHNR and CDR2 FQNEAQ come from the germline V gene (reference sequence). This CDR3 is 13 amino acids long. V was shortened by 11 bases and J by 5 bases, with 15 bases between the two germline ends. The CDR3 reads CAPRRGKNEKLFF. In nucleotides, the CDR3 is TGTGCCCCCCGCCGGGGGAAAAATGAAAAACTGTTTTTT.

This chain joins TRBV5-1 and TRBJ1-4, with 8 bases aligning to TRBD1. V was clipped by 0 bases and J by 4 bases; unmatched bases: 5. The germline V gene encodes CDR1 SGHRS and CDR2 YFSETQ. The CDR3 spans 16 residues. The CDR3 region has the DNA TGCGCCAGCAGCTTGGGACAGGGGAGCCATAATGAAAAACTGTTTTTT. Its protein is CASSLGQGSHNEKLFF.

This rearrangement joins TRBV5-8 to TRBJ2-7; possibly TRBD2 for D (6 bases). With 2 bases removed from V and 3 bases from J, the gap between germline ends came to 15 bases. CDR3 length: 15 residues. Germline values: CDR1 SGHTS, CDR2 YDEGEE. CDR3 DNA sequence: TGTGCCAGCAGCTTTTATATCGGGAGTGGCTACGAGCAGTACTTC. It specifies CASSFYIGSGYEQYF.

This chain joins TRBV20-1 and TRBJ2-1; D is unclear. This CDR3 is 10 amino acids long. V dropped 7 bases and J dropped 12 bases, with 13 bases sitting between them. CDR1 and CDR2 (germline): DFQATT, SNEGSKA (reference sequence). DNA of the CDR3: TGCAGTGTTGCAGATCTAGGGCAGTTCTTC. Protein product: CSVADLGQFF.

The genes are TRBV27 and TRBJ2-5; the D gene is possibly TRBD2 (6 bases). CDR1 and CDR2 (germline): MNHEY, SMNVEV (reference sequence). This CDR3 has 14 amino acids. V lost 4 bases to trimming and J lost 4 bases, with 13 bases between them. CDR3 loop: CASSSLSAGETQYF. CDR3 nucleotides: TGTGCCAGCAGTTCCCTATCAGCGGGAGAGACCCAGTACTTC.

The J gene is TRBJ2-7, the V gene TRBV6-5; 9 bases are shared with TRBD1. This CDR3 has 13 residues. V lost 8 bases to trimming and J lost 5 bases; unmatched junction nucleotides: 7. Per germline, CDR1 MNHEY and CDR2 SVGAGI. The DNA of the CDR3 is TGTGCCAGCTCCGGGACAGGGCGCAACGAGCAGTACTTC. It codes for CASSGTGRNEQYF.

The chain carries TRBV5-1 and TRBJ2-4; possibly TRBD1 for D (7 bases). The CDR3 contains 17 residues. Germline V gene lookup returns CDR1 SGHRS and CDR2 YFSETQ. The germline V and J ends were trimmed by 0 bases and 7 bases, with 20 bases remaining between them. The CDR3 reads CASSLATGTGAPNIQYF. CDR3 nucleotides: TGCGCCAGCAGCTTGGCGACAGGGACGGGAGCCCCGAACATTCAGTACTTC.

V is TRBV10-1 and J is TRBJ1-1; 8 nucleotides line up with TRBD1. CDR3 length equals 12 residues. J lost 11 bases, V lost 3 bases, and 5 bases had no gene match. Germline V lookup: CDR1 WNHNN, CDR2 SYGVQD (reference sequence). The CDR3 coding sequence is TGCGCCAGCAGTGACCCGACAGGGGACGCTTTCTTT. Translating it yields CASSDPTGDAFF.

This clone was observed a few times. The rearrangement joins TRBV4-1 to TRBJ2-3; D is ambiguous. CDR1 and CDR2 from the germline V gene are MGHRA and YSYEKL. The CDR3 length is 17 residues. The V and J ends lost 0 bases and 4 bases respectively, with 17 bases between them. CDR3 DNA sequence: TGCGCCAGCAGCCAAGATTCCCTAGACTCTGAGTCAGATACGCAGTATTTT. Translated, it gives CASSQDSLDSESDTQYF.

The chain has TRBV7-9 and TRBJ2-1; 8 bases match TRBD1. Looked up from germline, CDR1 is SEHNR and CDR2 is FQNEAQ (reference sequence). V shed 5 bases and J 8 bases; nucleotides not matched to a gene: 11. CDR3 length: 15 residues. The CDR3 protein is CASSAFRTGPHEQFF. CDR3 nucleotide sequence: TGTGCCAGCAGCGCCTTTCGGACAGGGCCCCATGAGCAGTTCTTC.

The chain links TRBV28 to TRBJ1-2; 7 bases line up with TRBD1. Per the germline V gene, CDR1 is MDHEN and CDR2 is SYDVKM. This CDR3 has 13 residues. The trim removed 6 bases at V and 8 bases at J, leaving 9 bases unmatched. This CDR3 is CASSTIRQGGYTF. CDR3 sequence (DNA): TGTGCCAGCAGCACGATAAGACAGGGCGGCTACACCTTC.

The CDR3 loop is CASSRPTQETAPQHF. The CDR3 DNA reads as TGTGCCAGCAGCAGACCCACTCAGGAAACGGCGCCCCAGCATTTT. The chain employs TRBV28 and TRBJ1-5; D is unclear. V was trimmed by 6 bases and J by 9 bases, leaving 21 bases between them. Germline V gene sequence: CDR1 MDHEN, CDR2 SYDVKM. This CDR3 contains 15 residues.

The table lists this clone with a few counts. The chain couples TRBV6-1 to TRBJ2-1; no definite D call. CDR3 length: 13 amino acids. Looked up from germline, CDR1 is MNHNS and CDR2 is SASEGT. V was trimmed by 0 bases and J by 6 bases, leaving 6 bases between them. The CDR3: CASSEAQFNEQFF. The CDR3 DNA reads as TGTGCCAGCAGTGAAGCGCAGTTCAATGAGCAGTTCTTC.

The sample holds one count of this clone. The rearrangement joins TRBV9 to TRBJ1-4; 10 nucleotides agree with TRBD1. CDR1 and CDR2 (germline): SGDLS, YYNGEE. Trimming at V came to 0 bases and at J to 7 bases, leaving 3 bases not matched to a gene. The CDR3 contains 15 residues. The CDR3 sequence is CASSVETGGGEKLFF. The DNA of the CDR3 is TGTGCCAGCAGCGTAGAGACAGGGGGCGGTGAAAAACTGTTTTTT.